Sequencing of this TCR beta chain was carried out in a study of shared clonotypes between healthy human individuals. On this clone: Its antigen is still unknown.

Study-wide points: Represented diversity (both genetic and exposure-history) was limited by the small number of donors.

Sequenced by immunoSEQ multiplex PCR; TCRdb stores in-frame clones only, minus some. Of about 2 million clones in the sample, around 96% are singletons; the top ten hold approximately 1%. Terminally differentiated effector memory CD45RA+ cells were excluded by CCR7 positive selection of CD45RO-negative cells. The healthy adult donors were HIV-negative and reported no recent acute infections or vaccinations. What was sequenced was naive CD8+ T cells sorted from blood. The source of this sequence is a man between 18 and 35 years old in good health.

For the CDR3, the DNA is TGTGCCAGCAGCCCGATCAGTTTAAGCTACGAGCAGTACTTC. Encoded protein: CASSPISLSYEQYF. The chain couples TRBV7-8 to TRBJ2-7; D unclear. This CDR3 has 14 amino acids. The V and J ends lost 5 bases and 3 bases respectively, with 14 bases between them. CDR1 and CDR2 from the germline V gene are SGHVS and FQNEAQ.